This TCR beta chain was profiled in a study of T cells in Graves' hyperthyroidism and ophthalmopathy. This clonotype has a count of ten or more. Investigators excluded patients with uncontrolled infection, other autoimmune disease, pregnancy or lactation. Amplification yielded TCR beta CDR3 regions, with RNA transcripts as the source. TCR CDR3 underwent first-round RT-PCR with the HTBI primer set. TCRdb ran MiXCR on the multiplex PCR reads and lists one entry per CDR3 protein. In the table there are around 370,000 distinct CDR3 sequences, 15% to 20% of which are singletons. The CDR3 length is 16 residues. With 8 bases clipped from V and 3 bases from J, the junction kept 14 bases outside the gene matches. Germline V CDR1 and CDR2: SNHLY, FYNNEI.

V usage is TRBV2 and J usage is TRBJ1-2, with 8 bases lining up with TRBD1. This receptor was identified in a man between 18 and 35 years old with Graves' ophthalmopathy. The sample consisted of blood. CDR3 in amino acids: CASGGQVLPGDYGYTF. DNA of the CDR3: TGTGCCAGCGGGGGACAGGTCCTCCCCGGGGACTATGGCTACACCTTC.